A selection of T cell receptor beta chains follows, all from one sample in a study of T cells in Graves' hyperthyroidism and ophthalmopathy. TCRdb reprocessed the multiplex PCR reads with MiXCR, giving one entry per CDR3 protein. The data show under 400,000 distinct CDR3 sequences, about 13% seen once. Sequencing was done on a sample of blood. These receptors all come from a woman aged 18-29 years with Graves' hyperthyroidism. CDR3s include the opening cysteine and the closing phenylalanine or tryptophan. Each record gives: J gene, D gene, clone size, V gene, CDR3 DNA, CDR3 protein. The D gene is left open where the match is weak. The size of a clone is reported for some rows only, either as once, few or many, or as a class for expanded clones.

J gene: TRBJ2-3; D gene: NA; clone size: many; V gene: TRBV28; CDR3 DNA: TGTGCCAGCAATGGGCAGCCCACAGATACGCAGTATTTT; CDR3 protein: CASNGQPTDTQYF
J gene: TRBJ1-2; D gene: TRBD1; clone size: many; V gene: TRBV24-1; CDR3 DNA: TGTGCCACCAGTGAGGGACAGGCACCCTATGGCTACACCTTC; CDR3 protein: CATSEGQAPYGYTF
J gene: TRBJ2-7; D gene: NA; clone size: many; V gene: TRBV18; CDR3 DNA: TGTGCCAGCTCACACACCGGAGGGGCCTACGAGCAGTACTTC; CDR3 protein: CASSHTGGAYEQYF
J gene: TRBJ2-1; D gene: TRBD2; clone size: NA; V gene: TRBV4-1; CDR3 DNA: TGCGCCAGCAGCCAAGAAGAACTAGCGGGAGCCTACAATGAGCAGTTCTTC; CDR3 protein: CASSQEELAGAYNEQFF
J gene: TRBJ2-7; D gene: TRBD2; clone size: many; V gene: TRBV7-2; CDR3 DNA: TGTGCCAGCAGCTTCGGTCCCGGGACTAGAGAGTACGAGCAGTACTTC; CDR3 protein: CASSFGPGTREYEQYF
J gene: TRBJ2-1; D gene: NA; clone size: NA; V gene: TRBV4-2; CDR3 DNA: TGTGCCAGCAGAGATGGGGACAGCGGGAAGCAGTTCTTC; CDR3 protein: CASRDGDSGKQFF
J gene: TRBJ1-4; D gene: NA; clone size: many; V gene: TRBV6-5; CDR3 DNA: TGTGCCAGCAGTTACCGGGCCGGAGAAAAACTGTTTTTT; CDR3 protein: CASSYRAGEKLFF
J gene: TRBJ1-3; D gene: NA; clone size: once; V gene: TRBV28; CDR3 DNA: TGTGCCAGCAGTTCTGGACTGAGGGACGCCATATATTTT; CDR3 protein: CASSSGLRDAIYF
J gene: TRBJ2-7; D gene: TRBD1; clone size: many; V gene: TRBV6-2/TRBV6-3; CDR3 DNA: TGTGCCAGCAGTACCCGGGACAGGGGATCCTACGAGCAGTACTTC; CDR3 protein: CASSTRDRGSYEQYF
J gene: TRBJ1-1; D gene: NA; clone size: many; V gene: TRBV9; CDR3 DNA: TGTGCCAGCAGCGATTCGACAGCCGGGGACACTGAAGCTTTCTTT; CDR3 protein: CASSDSTAGDTEAFF
J gene: TRBJ2-1; D gene: TRBD2; clone size: many; V gene: TRBV12-5; CDR3 DNA: TGTGCTAGTGGTTCCGGGACTAGCGGGAGTGTGGATGAGCAGTTCTTC; CDR3 protein: CASGSGTSGSVDEQFF
J gene: TRBJ2-1; D gene: TRBD2; clone size: NA; V gene: TRBV19; CDR3 DNA: TGTGCCAGTAGTGAAGGGACTAGCGGGAGGGCAGGACGCAATGAGCAGTTCTTC; CDR3 protein: CASSEGTSGRAGRNEQFF
J gene: TRBJ2-2; D gene: NA; clone size: few; V gene: TRBV5-4; CDR3 DNA: TGTGCCAGCAGCCGGCCGGGGGATTCAGGGACCGGGGAGCTGTTTTTT; CDR3 protein: CASSRPGDSGTGELFF
J gene: TRBJ1-5; D gene: NA; clone size: many; V gene: TRBV12-3/TRBV12-4; CDR3 DNA: TGTGCCAGCAGCGAGTTGTCGGGAGACGGGCCCGATCAGCCCCAGCATTTT; CDR3 protein: CASSELSGDGPDQPQHF
J gene: TRBJ2-7; D gene: TRBD1; clone size: many; V gene: TRBV5-5; CDR3 DNA: TGTGCCAGCAGCTTGACCGGGACAGCCTCCTACGAGCAGTACTTC; CDR3 protein: CASSLTGTASYEQYF
J gene: TRBJ1-1; D gene: TRBD1; clone size: many; V gene: TRBV3-1; CDR3 DNA: TGTGCCAGCAGACAGGGGATGGACACTGAAGCTTTCTTT; CDR3 protein: CASRQGMDTEAFF
J gene: TRBJ1-5; D gene: NA; clone size: NA; V gene: TRBV20-1; CDR3 DNA: TGCAGTGCTAGAAGGGGGGTAGGGAAACATCATCAGCCCCAGCATTTT; CDR3 protein: CSARRGVGKHHQPQHF
J gene: TRBJ2-5; D gene: NA; clone size: many; V gene: TRBV5-1; CDR3 DNA: TGCGCCAGCAGCCAATGGGACCCAGGGACCCAGTACTTC; CDR3 protein: CASSQWDPGTQYF
J gene: TRBJ1-1; D gene: NA; clone size: many; V gene: TRBV20-1; CDR3 DNA: TGCAGTGCTAGTCACGGGTGGCACAACACTGAAGCTTTCTTT; CDR3 protein: CSASHGWHNTEAFF
J gene: TRBJ2-7; D gene: TRBD1; clone size: many; V gene: TRBV10-3; CDR3 DNA: TGTGCCATCAGTAACAGGGGGTTAAGCTCCTACGAGCAGTACTTC; CDR3 protein: CAISNRGLSSYEQYF
J gene: TRBJ2-2; D gene: TRBD1; clone size: many; V gene: TRBV5-6; CDR3 DNA: TGTGCCAGCAGCCCCGGACAGGCGAACACCGGGGAGCTGTTTTTT; CDR3 protein: CASSPGQANTGELFF
J gene: TRBJ2-5; D gene: TRBD2; clone size: many; V gene: TRBV11-2; CDR3 DNA: TGTGCCAGCAGCTTAAGGGCGAAAGCTAGCGGGGGGCCGGGTGAGACCCAGTACTTC; CDR3 protein: CASSLRAKASGGPGETQYF
J gene: TRBJ2-6; D gene: TRBD2; clone size: few; V gene: TRBV4-2; CDR3 DNA: TGTGCCAGCAGCCAAGTCGGGAGGGCCCCTGGGGCCAACGTCCTGACTTTC; CDR3 protein: CASSQVGRAPGANVLTF
J gene: TRBJ2-6; D gene: NA; clone size: few; V gene: TRBV20-1; CDR3 DNA: TGCAGTGCTATGAGCTCTGGGGCCAACGTCCTGACTTTC; CDR3 protein: CSAMSSGANVLTF
J gene: TRBJ2-2; D gene: NA; clone size: many; V gene: TRBV12-5; CDR3 DNA: TGTGCTAGTGGTCCGTGGACCGGGGAGCTGTTTTTT; CDR3 protein: CASGPWTGELFF
J gene: TRBJ2-2; D gene: TRBD2; clone size: few; V gene: TRBV4-1; CDR3 DNA: TGCGCCAGCCGTCCAGCGGGGGTCGGGGAGCTGTTTTTT; CDR3 protein: CASRPAGVGELFF
J gene: TRBJ2-7; D gene: NA; clone size: many; V gene: TRBV6-1; CDR3 DNA: TGTGCCAGCAGCATGGACCTCCCCGGCGAGCAGTACTTC; CDR3 protein: CASSMDLPGEQYF
J gene: TRBJ2-1; D gene: NA; clone size: many; V gene: TRBV12-3/TRBV12-4; CDR3 DNA: TGTGCCAGCAGTCCTAGACAGTCTCCCTACAATGAGCAGTTCTTC; CDR3 protein: CASSPRQSPYNEQFF
J gene: TRBJ2-5; D gene: NA; clone size: NA; V gene: TRBV29-1; CDR3 DNA: TGCAGCGTTGCGGAAGAGCACCAAGAGACCCAGTACTTC; CDR3 protein: CSVAEEHQETQYF
J gene: TRBJ1-2; D gene: TRBD1; clone size: many; V gene: TRBV6-1; CDR3 DNA: TGTGCCAGCAGTACTCAGGGGGCTGGCGGCTATGGCTACACCTTC; CDR3 protein: CASSTQGAGGYGYTF
J gene: TRBJ2-7; D gene: TRBD1; clone size: many; V gene: TRBV5-5; CDR3 DNA: TGTGCCAGCAGCCGTGACAGGGGGGCCTACGAGCAGTACTTC; CDR3 protein: CASSRDRGAYEQYF